This T cell receptor beta chain was captured by sequencing in a study of cytomegalovirus exposure and HLA in healthy donors. The study's findings and limits: As was reported, the HLA-A and HLA-B alleles of most subjects were accurately predicted from TCR beta sequences.

With respect to this clone: Antigen: not known.

V lost 6 bases to trimming and J lost 4 bases; unmatched junction nucleotides: 4. The CDR3 totals 14 residues. Germline V gives CDR1 LGHNT, CDR2 FRNRAP. The PCR employed 60 Vbeta primers together with 13 Jbeta primers. Clones were sequenced by immunoSEQ multiplex PCR, and TCRdb holds only the in-frame ones, with some missing. Of approximately 100,000 clones in the sample, 74% were seen once. This sequence joins TRBV12-5 and TRBJ2-3, with 10 bases aligning to TRBD1. This TCR was recovered from a human donor in good health. The sequencing sample was made of PBMCs. The CDR3 protein is CASGSTGGPDTQYF. Here the CDR3 DNA reads TGTGCTAGTGGCTCGACAGGGGGCCCAGATACGCAGTATTTT.